The 10 T cell receptor beta chains listed next were all sequenced from one sample in a study of blood T cell repertoires in COVID-19. Clones were read by immunoSEQ multiplex PCR, and TCRdb kept only the in-frame ones, dropping some. The sample carries roughly 180,000 clones, roughly 88% recorded once. The sample was peripheral blood. These receptors originate from a woman between 35 and 50 years old with COVID-19, enrolled during active disease.

The chain joins TRBV12-5 to TRBJ2-3; 7 bases map to TRBD2. V lost 6 bases and J lost 1; bases outside the gene matches: 4. The CDR3 length is 14 residues. Germline V gene data show CDR1 as LGHNT and CDR2 as FRNRAP. CDR3 DNA: TGTGCTAGTGGCATGGGGGGGGGCACAGATACGCAGTATTTT. It specifies CASGMGGGTDTQYF.

This chain joins TRBV5-6 and TRBJ1-5; 9 bases are a match to TRBD1. CDR1 and CDR2 from the germline V gene are SGHDT and YYEEEE. The CDR3 totals 13 residues. V was pared by 3 bases and J by 7 bases, with 2 bases of the junction left unmatched. The CDR3 sequence: CASSSGQGQPQHF. CDR3 DNA sequence: TGTGCCAGCAGCTCGGGACAGGGACAGCCCCAGCATTTT.

This chain joins TRBV29-1 and TRBJ2-7, with 8 bases lining up with TRBD1. The J segment lost 5 bases and the V segment lost 8 bases, leaving 11 bases of the junction unmatched. The CDR3 runs to 13 residues. Germline V lookup: CDR1 SQVTM, CDR2 ANQGSEA. CDR3 sequence (DNA): TGCAGCTCCCAGGACAGGGCGGGGAACGAGCAGTACTTC. Amino acids: CSSQDRAGNEQYF.

A word on this clone: At one boundary the junction diverges from the germline segment, which might be a read error. This chain links TRBV24-1 with TRBJ2-2; weak D call: TRBD2 (5 bases). The V gene's germline CDR1 is KGHDR and CDR2 SFDVKD. The CDR3 is 11 residues long. This chain's CDR3 is CATIAARGAVF. The CDR3 region has the DNA TGTGCCACCATAGCCGCCCGGGGAGCTGTTTTT.

The CDR3 spells CASATGGYSDTQYF. CDR3 bases: TGCGCCAGCGCGACAGGGGGGTACTCAGATACGCAGTATTTT. V gene TRBV10-2 combines with J gene TRBJ2-3, with 9 bases fitting TRBD1. Trimming cost V 8 bases and J 4 bases; bases outside gene matches: 7. The CDR3 is 14 amino acids. Germline values: CDR1 WSHSY, CDR2 SAAADI.

This clone has only a few counts. The chain is built from TRBV19 and TRBJ1-1; unclear D gene. CDR1 is LNHDA and CDR2 is SQIVND in the germline V gene (reference sequence). Between the trimmed V and J ends, which lost 7 bases and 8 bases, there was a span of 14 bases. This CDR3 contains 12 residues. Written as DNA, the CDR3 is TGTGCCAGTACCACAACTACCGGGGAAGCTTTCTTT. Its translation is CASTTTTGEAFF.

The CDR3 nucleotides are TGCGCCAGCAGTCCTCTTGAGGTTCTGAACACTGAAGCTTTCTTT. It encodes CASSPLEVLNTEAFF. J is TRBJ1-1 and V is TRBV5-1; D remains ambiguous. The CDR3 runs to 15 residues. Germline V gene sequence: CDR1 SGHRS, CDR2 YFSETQ. V was shortened by 5 bases and J by 0 bases, with 14 bases between the two germline ends.

The V and J genes are TRBV19 and TRBJ2-7, with 8 bases that match TRBD1. After removal of 9 bases from V and 5 bases from J, the junction contained 9 bases not matched to a gene. CDR3 length: 13 amino acids. The germline gives CDR1 LNHDA, CDR2 SQIVND (reference sequence). CDR3 bases: TGTGCCAGACAGGGCAGGGGGCGAGACGAGCAGTACTTC. Amino acids: CARQGRGRDEQYF. The entire variable domain, with the rest obtained from reference TRBV19 and TRBJ2-7, is as follows: DGGITQSPKYLFRKEGQNVTLSCEQNLNHDAMYWYRQDPGQGLRLIYYSQIVNDFQKGDIAEGYSVSREKKESFPLTVTSAQKNPTAFYLCARQGRGRDEQYFGPGTRLTVT.

The table lists this clone with a few counts. J is TRBJ1-5 and V is TRBV5-4; 9 positions agree with TRBD1. This CDR3 is built from 18 residues. Germline CDR1 and CDR2: SGHNT and YYREEE (reference sequence). V shed 5 bases and J 0 bases; nucleotides not matched to a gene: 12. The CDR3 sequence is CASSTPGQGLYSNQPQHF. CDR3 DNA: TGTGCCAGCAGTACCCCGGGACAGGGCCTTTATAGCAATCAGCCCCAGCATTTT.

Turning to this clone: Other DNA sequences from this sample encode an identical CDR3 as well. The chain employs TRBV6-4 and TRBJ2-5, with TRBD1 matching over 9 bases. The CDR3 has 15 amino acids. The germline CDR1 and CDR2 sequences are MRHNA and SNTAGT. V lost 0 bases to trimming and J lost 4 bases; unmatched junction nucleotides: 3. Here the CDR3 reads CASSDSTGGGETQYF. Here the CDR3 DNA reads TGTGCCAGCAGTGACTCGACAGGGGGGGGAGAGACCCAGTACTTC.